This T cell receptor beta chain was captured by sequencing in a study of T cells after yellow fever vaccination. Notes on the study in general: It was a weaker secondary response, yet one that peaked faster, at day 5 versus 15.

Production of TCR cDNA was by 5'RACE template switching, which also added a universal primer site and UMIs. TCRdb reprocessed the 5' RACE reads with MiXCR, giving one entry per CDR3 protein. The table records about 96,000 distinct CDR3 sequences, under 9% of them present only once. CDR1 MNHEY and CDR2 SMNVEV come from the germline V gene (reference sequence). This CDR3 contains 18 residues. J lost 4 bases, V lost 4 bases, and 10 bases had no gene match. This material consisted of CD8+ T cells not binding an NS4B(214-222) dextramer, sorted from PBMCs, taken around 15 days after the first yellow fever vaccination. The sequence derives from a man in his late teens or twenties who received the YFV17D yellow fever vaccine. The V and J genes are TRBV27 and TRBJ2-3; 14 nucleotides align to TRBD2. The CDR3 region is CASSSPGTSGSGADTQYF. The CDR3 DNA reads as TGTGCCAGCAGTTCGCCCGGGACTAGCGGGAGTGGGGCAGATACGCAGTATTTT.